The rows below give T cell receptor beta chains drawn from one sample of a study of T cell repertoires in cytomegalovirus infection. One entry per CDR3 protein, called by TCRdb with MiXCR from the reads. The table shows about 400,000 distinct CDR3 sequences, with around a third occurring only once. What these receptors recognize is not known. The input for sequencing was cultured PBMCs, taken from culture after CMV antigen stimulation. The receptors were gathered from a human donor in good health (CMV status not recorded). Some clones in this sample may be carry-over from other donors' samples. Both conserved end residues are part of each CDR3. Fields, in order: J gene, V gene, D gene, clone size, CDR3 length, CDR3 DNA, CDR3 protein. The D gene is left open where the match is weak. A row's size may be missing; if present it is once, few, many or a size class.

TRBJ2-5,TRBV7-8,.,few,16,TGTGCCAGCAGCTTAAGGGCAGACCCTTACCAAGAGACCCAGTACTTC,CASSLRADPYQETQYF
TRBJ1-3,TRBV7-2,TRBD1,few,18,TGTGCCAGCAGCTCCTTGGGCGACAGGGAACCCTCTGGAAACACCATATATTTT,CASSSLGDREPSGNTIYF
TRBJ2-7,TRBV7-6,.,.,13,TGTGCCAGCAGTTTTTGGGGAGTCGACGAGCAGTACTTC,CASSFWGVDEQYF
TRBJ2-1,TRBV10-3,TRBD2,.,14,TGTGCCACCCGCGAGCGGGAGCTACACAATGAGCAGTTCTTC,CATRERELHNEQFF
TRBJ2-5,TRBV6-6,TRBD2,few,18,TGTGCCAGCAGTTACTTGGGACTAGCGGGATGGAGGCAAGAGACCCAGTACTTC,CASSYLGLAGWRQETQYF
TRBJ1-2,TRBV19,.,.,15,TGTGCCAGTAGTATAGGTGCCCTCGGCGGTGGAGGCTACACCTTC,CASSIGALGGGGYTF
TRBJ2-4,TRBV7-2,TRBD1,many,16,TGTGCCAGCAGCTTAGGGAGGCGACAGGGGCTAAACATTCAGTACTTC,CASSLGRRQGLNIQYF
TRBJ2-3,TRBV7-8,TRBD1,few,16,TGTGCCAGCAGCAGCGGCCGGGACAGGTGGTTAGATACGCAGTATTTT,CASSSGRDRWLDTQYF
TRBJ2-7,TRBV6-2/TRBV6-3,.,.,16,.,CASISVGQGASNEQNF
TRBJ1-1,TRBV7-6,.,.,13,TGTGCCAGCACCTTGGAGGCGCCCACTGAAGCTTTCTTT,CASTLEAPTEAFF
TRBJ1-5,TRBV19,TRBD1,.,14,TGTGCCAGTAGTAGGGGACAGGGGCACCAGCCCCAGCATTTT,CASSRGQGHQPQHF
TRBJ1-2,TRBV7-2,.,many,13,TGTGCCAGCAGCAAGGACCAGGGGAGAGGCTACACCTTC,CASSKDQGRGYTF
TRBJ2-5,TRBV7-2,.,few,14,TGTGCCAGCAGCTTAAGTCCTTCCCAAGGGACCCAGTACTTC,CASSLSPSQGTQYF
TRBJ1-2,TRBV5-5,TRBD1,.,16,TGTGCCAGCAGCTCTCTAGGGACAGATTATAACTATGGCTACACCTTC,CASSSLGTDYNYGYTF
TRBJ2-3,TRBV11-2,TRBD2,few,13,TGTGCCAGCACTGTAGCGGGGGCAGATACGCAGTATTTT,CASTVAGADTQYF
TRBJ2-3,TRBV20-1,.,.,14,TGCAGTGCGACTACTAGTGTGGCGGGAGATACGCAGTATTTT,CSATTSVAGDTQYF
TRBJ2-1,TRBV19,TRBD2,.,15,TGTGCCAGTAGTCCGGGACTAGCGGGATTTTTGGAGCAGTTCTTC,CASSPGLAGFLEQFF